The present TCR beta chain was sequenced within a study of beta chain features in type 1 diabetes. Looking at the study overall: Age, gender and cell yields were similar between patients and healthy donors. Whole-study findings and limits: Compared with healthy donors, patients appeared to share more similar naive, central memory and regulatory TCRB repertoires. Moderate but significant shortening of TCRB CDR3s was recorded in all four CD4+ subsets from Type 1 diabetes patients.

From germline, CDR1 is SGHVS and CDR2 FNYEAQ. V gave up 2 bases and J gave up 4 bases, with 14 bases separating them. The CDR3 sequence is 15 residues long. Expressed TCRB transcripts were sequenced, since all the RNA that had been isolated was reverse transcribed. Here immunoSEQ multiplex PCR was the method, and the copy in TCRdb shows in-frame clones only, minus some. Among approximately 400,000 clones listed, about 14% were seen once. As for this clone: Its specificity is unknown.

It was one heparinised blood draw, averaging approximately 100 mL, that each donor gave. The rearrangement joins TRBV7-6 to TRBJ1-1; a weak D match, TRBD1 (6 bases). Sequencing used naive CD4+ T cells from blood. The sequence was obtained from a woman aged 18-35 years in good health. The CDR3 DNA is TGTGCCAGCAGCTTATTTCTAGGGGGAAGCACTGAAGCTTTCTTT. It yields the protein CASSLFLGGSTEAFF.